These 17 T cell receptor beta chains were all obtained from the same sample, sequenced in a study of beta chain features in type 1 diabetes. The study reverse transcribed the entire isolated RNA, so it sequenced expressed TCRB transcripts. Profiled with immunoSEQ multiplex PCR; TCRdb holds only in-frame clones, not every one. The sample holds some 350,000 clones, about 10% seen once. No cognate antigen is known for these TCRs. Study conclusions and caveats: Patients with Type 1 diabetes showed moderately but significantly shorter TCRB CDR3s in all four CD4+ subsets.

The sequencing input was central memory CD4+ T cells from blood. Source of these receptors: a man younger than 45 with type 1 diabetes.

V usage is TRBV4-3 and J usage is TRBJ2-1; a weak D match, TRBD2 (6 bases). The CDR3 is 15 residues long. Germline loops: CDR1 LGHNA, CDR2 YSLEER. V lost 3 bases to trimming and J lost 2 bases, with 11 bases between them. CDR3 DNA sequence: TGCGCCAGCAGCCAGGAGGGATCGCCCTACAATGAGCAGTTCTTC. This sequence encodes CASSQEGSPYNEQFF.

This clone was observed a handful of times. V gene TRBV6-6 combines with J gene TRBJ2-7; 8 bases match TRBD1. Germline V gene sequence: CDR1 MNHNY, CDR2 SVGAGI (reference sequence). V lost 5 bases to trimming and J lost 2 bases; unmatched junction nucleotides: 8. The CDR3 is 15 amino acids. In nucleotides, the CDR3 is TGTGCCAGCAGTGACCCCGGGACAGGTACCTACGAGCAGTACTTC. This encodes CASSDPGTGTYEQYF.

This clone was counted a few times. The chain carries TRBV4-2 and TRBJ2-7; 7 bases map to TRBD2. In germline, CDR1 is LGHNA, CDR2 YNFKEQ. The CDR3 contains 13 residues. The trim removed 5 bases at V and 7 bases at J, leaving 8 bases unmatched. Here the CDR3 DNA reads TGTGCCAGCAGCTGGGCGGGAGCAGGAGAGCAGTACTTC. Amino acid sequence: CASSWAGAGEQYF.

The rearrangement uses TRBV7-9 and TRBJ1-1; maybe TRBD1 (5 bases). This CDR3 comprises 15 residues. Trimming stripped 2 bases from V and 0 bases from J, with 10 bases between. The germline gives CDR1 SEHNR, CDR2 FQNEAQ (reference sequence). CDR3 loop: CASSLQGVMNTEAFF. As DNA, the CDR3 is TGTGCCAGCAGCTTACAGGGTGTGATGAACACTGAAGCTTTCTTT.

The rearrangement links TRBV5-1 to TRBJ1-1; tentatively, D is TRBD1 (6 bases). With 1 base removed from V and 1 base from J, the gap between germline ends came to 8 bases. CDR3 length: 14 amino acids. In germline, CDR1 is SGHRS, CDR2 YFSETQ. DNA for the CDR3: TGCGCCAGCAGCTTGACAGGGAGGAACACTGAAGCTTTCTTT. This gives the protein CASSLTGRNTEAFF.

Details on this clone: Other DNA variants within this sample encode the same CDR3. The chain employs TRBV5-1 and TRBJ2-3; D might be TRBD1 (6 bases). CDR1 is SGHRS, CDR2 YFSETQ, per germline. The CDR3 loop spans 15 amino acids. The V and J ends lost 0 bases and 3 bases respectively, with 11 bases between them. The CDR3 sequence: CASSLAGQSTDTQYF. CDR3 nucleotides: TGCGCCAGCAGCTTGGCAGGACAGTCGACAGATACGCAGTATTTT. Filled out from reference TRBV5-1 and TRBJ2-3, the complete variable domain reads KAGVTQTPRYLIKTRGQQVTLSCSPISGHRSVSWYQQTPGQGLQFLFEYFSETQRNKGNFPGRFSGRQFSNSRSEMNVSTLELGDSALYLCASSLAGQSTDTQYFGPGTRLTVL.

A few counts support this clone. The chain has TRBV7-2 and TRBJ1-1; no clear D gene. There are 15 residues in the CDR3. Germline V lookup: CDR1 SGHTA, CDR2 FQGNSA. Trimming took 0 bases from V and 3 from J, leaving 11 bases between them. The CDR3 spells CASSLAPGTYTEAFF. As DNA, the CDR3 is TGTGCCAGCAGCTTAGCGCCCGGCACGTACACTGAAGCTTTCTTT.

The CDR3 sequence is CASSLRTSGRYQETQYF. CDR3 nucleotide sequence: TGTGCCAGCAGTTTAAGGACTAGCGGGAGGTACCAAGAGACCCAGTACTTC. The chain has TRBV28 and TRBJ2-5, with 14 bases that match TRBD2. CDR3 length: 17 amino acids. In germline, CDR1 is MDHEN, CDR2 SYDVKM. V lost 2 bases to trimming and J lost 0 bases; unmatched junction nucleotides: 2.

This sequence joins TRBV5-1 and TRBJ2-3; unclear D gene. This CDR3 is 12 amino acids long. Germline CDR1 and CDR2: SGHRS and YFSETQ. V was pared by 5 bases and J by 4 bases, with 8 bases between. As DNA, the CDR3 is TGCGCCAGCAGGCTTGGAGCAGATACGCAGTATTTT. Its protein is CASRLGADTQYF. Using reference TRBV5-1 and TRBJ2-3 for the parts outside the CDR3, the full variable domain is KAGVTQTPRYLIKTRGQQVTLSCSPISGHRSVSWYQQTPGQGLQFLFEYFSETQRNKGNFPGRFSGRQFSNSRSEMNVSTLELGDSALYLCASRLGADTQYFGPGTRLTVL.

V and J are TRBV7-3 and TRBJ2-7; the match to TRBD2 covers 7 bases. Germline CDR1 reads SGHTA; CDR2 reads FQGTGA. V shed 5 bases, J shed 6 bases, and the junction held 7 bases outside the gene matches. The CDR3 length is 13 residues. The CDR3 loop is CASSRDSGGEQYF. As DNA, the CDR3 is TGTGCCAGCAGCCGGGACTCGGGGGGCGAGCAGTACTTC. Supplemented by reference TRBV7-3 and TRBJ2-7, the full variable domain reads GAGVSQTPSNKVTEKGKYVELRCDPISGHTALYWYRQSLGQGPEFLIYFQGTGAADDSGLPNDRFFAVRPEGSVSTLKIQRTERGDSAVYLCASSRDSGGEQYFGPGTRLTVT.

This chain joins TRBV27 and TRBJ2-6, with 10 positions matching TRBD1. J gave up 4 bases and V 7 bases, and 13 bases lay outside the gene matches. CDR3 length equals 18 residues. Per the germline V gene, CDR1 is MNHEY and CDR2 is SMNVEV (reference sequence). CDR3 nucleotides: TGTGCCAGCACCCCTATAGGGACAGGGGCTCCAGGGGCCAACGTCCTGACTTTC. As protein: CASTPIGTGAPGANVLTF. Full variable domain (remainder filled in from reference TRBV27 and TRBJ2-6): EAQVTQNPRYLITVTGKKLTVTCSQNMNHEYMSWYRQDPGLGLRQIYYSMNVEVTDKGDVPEGYKVSRKEKRNFPLILESPSPNQTSLYFCASTPIGTGAPGANVLTFGAGSRLTVL.

This chain connects TRBV5-1 to TRBJ1-2; 11 positions match TRBD1. The CDR3 is 15 residues long. CDR1 SGHRS and CDR2 YFSETQ come from the germline V gene. Losses at the gene ends were 4 bases for V and 4 bases for J; bases not matched to a gene: 6. CDR3 region: CASSGGTGGFYGYTF. CDR3 bases: TGCGCCAGCAGCGGCGGGACAGGGGGTTTCTATGGCTACACCTTC.

This clone showed up just a few times. This chain links TRBV28 with TRBJ2-3; D ambiguous. CDR1 and CDR2 from the germline V gene are MDHEN and SYDVKM. The CDR3 sequence is 14 residues long. Trimming stripped 6 bases from V and 0 bases from J, with 10 bases between. CDR3 DNA sequence: TGTGCCAGCAGACCGGACCCTAGCACAGATACGCAGTATTTT. Its translation: CASRPDPSTDTQYF. The full variable domain, rest sourced from reference TRBV28 and TRBJ2-3, is DVKVTQSSRYLVKRTGEKVFLECVQDMDHENMFWYRQDPGLGLRLIYFSYDVKMKEKGDIPEGYSVSREKKERFSLILESASTNQTSMYLCASRPDPSTDTQYFGPGTRLTVL.

This clone was seen more than once but under ten times. This rearrangement joins TRBV7-6 to TRBJ2-1; D perhaps matches TRBD1 (5 bases). This CDR3 contains 15 residues. Germline CDR1 reads SGHVS; CDR2 reads FNYEAQ. The ends were cut back, 2 bases at V and 6 bases at J, with 14 bases in the middle. The CDR3 nucleotides read TGTGCCAGCAGCTTAATCCCAGGGTCCGGCAATGAGCAGTTCTTC. Protein: CASSLIPGSGNEQFF.

This clone was observed a handful of times. The chain joins TRBV21-1 to TRBJ2-5; TRBD1 is taken as the D call from the table, unchecked against the DNA. TRBV21-1 is tagged as a pseudogene. CDR3 length: 15 residues. The CDR3 sequence is CASSADEGTGWEQYF. The DNA of the CDR3 is TGTGCCAGCAGCGCCGACGAGGGTACAGGGTGGGAGCAGTACTTC.

The V and J genes are TRBV27 and TRBJ2-3, with D possibly matching TRBD2 (5 bases). The V gene lost 7 bases and the J gene lost 3 bases, with 8 bases spanning the gap. Per the germline V gene, CDR1 is MNHEY and CDR2 is SMNVEV (reference sequence). The CDR3 runs to 12 residues. CDR3 DNA sequence: TGTGCCAGCAAGGGAGTGACAGATACGCAGTATTTT. Translating it yields CASKGVTDTQYF.

This clone was seen ten or more times. V usage is TRBV2 and J usage is TRBJ2-5; D unclear. CDR3 length equals 13 residues. The V gene's germline CDR1 is SNHLY and CDR2 FYNNEI. Trimming cost V 4 bases and J 3 bases, with 9 bases left between them. In DNA form, the CDR3 reads TGTGCCAGCAGTGTAAACAGTAAAGAGACCCAGTACTTC. Translated: CASSVNSKETQYF.